The 2 T cell receptor beta chains given below trace back to one sample, sequenced in a study of vaccination effects on CD4 cells after COVID-19. Using viral peptide pools, the ViraFEST assay grew out antigen-specific CD4+ T cells prior to sequencing. The authors isolated CD4+ T cells after ten to eleven days of culture. SARS-CoV-2 infection was confirmed by PCR in the person between March and December 2020. These receptors lack a known antigen. The data were produced by immunoSEQ multiplex PCR, yet TCRdb's version contains in-frame clones alone and is incomplete. The table records 45,000 to 70,000 clones, approximately 73% of them present only once. The sequences come from CD4+ T cells from PBMCs cultured with HIV peptides, collected before COVID-19 vaccination. Described subset: HIV-1 Nef peptide pool negative control/reference culture. These receptors were obtained from a human donor who had a prior SARS-CoV-2 infection.

The V and J genes are TRBV7-6 and TRBJ1-1, with 9 bases fitting TRBD1. CDR1 is SGHVS and CDR2 is FNYEAQ in the germline V gene. The CDR3 runs to 17 residues. After removal of 1 base from V and 3 bases from J, the junction contained 9 bases not matched to a gene. The CDR3 nucleotides are TGTGCCAGCAGCTTAGGCGTAGGGACAGGGAGGGACACTGAAGCTTTCTTT. Protein sequence: CASSLGVGTGRDTEAFF.

This CDR3 reads CAISQTSGGSYEQYF. The CDR3 DNA follows: TGTGCCATCAGCCAGACTAGCGGGGGGTCCTACGAGCAGTACTTC. The rearrangement joins TRBV10-3 to TRBJ2-7, with 13 bases that match TRBD2. CDR3 size: 15 residues. Trimming removed 6 bases from V and 1 base from J; junction bases left unmatched: 3. CDR1 and CDR2 (germline): ENHRY, SYGVKD.